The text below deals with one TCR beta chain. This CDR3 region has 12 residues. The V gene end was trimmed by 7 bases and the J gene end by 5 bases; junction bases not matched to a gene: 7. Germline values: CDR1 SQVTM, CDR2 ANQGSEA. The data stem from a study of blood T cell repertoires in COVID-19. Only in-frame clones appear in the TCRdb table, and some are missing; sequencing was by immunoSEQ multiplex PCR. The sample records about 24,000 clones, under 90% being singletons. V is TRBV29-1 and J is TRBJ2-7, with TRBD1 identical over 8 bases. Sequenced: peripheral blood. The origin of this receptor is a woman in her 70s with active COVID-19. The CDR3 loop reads CSAGTGVHEQYF. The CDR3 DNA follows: TGCAGCGCCGGGACAGGCGTCCACGAGCAGTACTTC.